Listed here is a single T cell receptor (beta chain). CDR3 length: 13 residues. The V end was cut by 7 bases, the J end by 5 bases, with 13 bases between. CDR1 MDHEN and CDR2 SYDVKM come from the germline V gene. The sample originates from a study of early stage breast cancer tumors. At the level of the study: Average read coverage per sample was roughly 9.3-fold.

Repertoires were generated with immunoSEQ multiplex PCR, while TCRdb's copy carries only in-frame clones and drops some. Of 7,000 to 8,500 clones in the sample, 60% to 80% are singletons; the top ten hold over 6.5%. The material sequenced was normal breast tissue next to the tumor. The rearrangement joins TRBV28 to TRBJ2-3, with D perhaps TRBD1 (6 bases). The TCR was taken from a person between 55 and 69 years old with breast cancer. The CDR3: CASIQTGRDTQYF. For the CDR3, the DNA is TGTGCCAGCATACAGACAGGTCGAGATACGCAGTATTTT.